The present entry profiles one T cell receptor beta chain with its context. Generated by immunoSEQ multiplex PCR, the TCRdb table keeps only in-frame clones and is missing some. This sample has 150,000 to 200,000 clones, with over 70% found just once. The sample is drawn from a study of blood T cell repertoires in COVID-19. Study-wide context: Spain, Italy and the United States supplied samples that represented acute and convalescent COVID-19.

V was pared by 3 bases and J by 5 bases, with 15 bases of the junction left unmatched. The germline V gene encodes CDR1 SGHVS and CDR2 FQNEAQ. This CDR3 is built from 18 residues. The chain has TRBV7-8 and TRBJ1-5; 8 positions match TRBD1. The source material was PBMCs or T cells enriched from blood (not recorded which). This sequence was found in a woman aged 50 to 60 in a cohort exposed to, infected with or recovered from COVID-19 (not recorded which). The CDR3 DNA reads TGTGCCAGCAGCTTCATGCAGGGGGCCAAACCGGTAGATCAGCCCCAGCATTTT. It translates to CASSFMQGAKPVDQPQHF.